Presented here are 22 T cell receptor beta chains from one specimen sequenced in a study of beta chain features in type 1 diabetes. The sequenced template was cDNA made from the entire isolated RNA. The protocol was immunoSEQ multiplex PCR, while the TCRdb copy is restricted to in-frame clones and leaves out a portion. Here the sample spans 350,000 to 450,000 clones, more than 13% being singletons. Sequencing used naive CD4+ T cells from blood. The source of these receptors is a woman aged 18-35 years in good health.

The sample holds a few counts of this clone. The chain has TRBV28 and TRBJ2-7; D is possibly TRBD1 (8 bases). CDR1 MDHEN and CDR2 SYDVKM come from the germline V gene. The CDR3 sequence is 16 residues long. V was cut by 1 base and J by 1 base, with 14 bases left in between. This chain's CDR3 is CASSLYGQGGSYEQYF. As DNA, the CDR3 is TGTGCCAGCAGTTTATACGGACAGGGAGGGTCCTACGAGCAGTACTTC.

The chain recombines TRBV14 with TRBJ2-3; 9 nucleotides agree with TRBD2. V lost 0 bases to trimming and J lost 1 base; unmatched junction nucleotides: 5. The CDR3 consists of 17 residues. Germline V CDR1 and CDR2: SGHDN, FVKESK. CDR3 sequence (DNA): TGTGCCAGCAGCCAAGAACTAGGCGGGAGGGGCACAGATACGCAGTATTTT. This encodes CASSQELGGRGTDTQYF.

The table lists this clone with a few counts. The rearrangement joins TRBV19 to TRBJ2-3; D is possibly TRBD2 (5 bases). The CDR3 runs 13 residues. Per germline, CDR1 LNHDA and CDR2 SQIVND (reference sequence). The V end was cut by 9 bases, the J end by 2 bases, with 12 bases between. The CDR3 nucleotides read TGTGCCAGCTCGCCCGGGGACACAGATACGCAGTATTTT. Its translation is CASSPGDTDTQYF.

V usage is TRBV15 and J usage is TRBJ2-5; D might be TRBD2 (7 bases). The CDR3 has 16 amino acids. Trimming removed 0 bases from V and 2 bases from J, with 13 bases in between. Per germline, CDR1 LNHNV and CDR2 YYDKDF (reference sequence). The CDR3 protein is CATSRESRGAQETQYF. CDR3 sequence (DNA): TGTGCCACCAGCAGAGAGTCCCGGGGGGCACAAGAGACCCAGTACTTC.

The chain recombines TRBV19 with TRBJ1-4; D unclear. Between the trimmed V and J ends, which lost 7 bases and 6 bases, there was a span of 9 bases. CDR1 LNHDA and CDR2 SQIVND come from the germline V gene (reference sequence). The CDR3 spans 12 residues. CDR3: CASKGGDEKLFF. The CDR3 DNA reads TGTGCCAGTAAAGGAGGAGATGAAAAACTGTTTTTT.

The chain recombines TRBV5-1 with TRBJ2-5; possible D gene TRBD1, 6 bases. The CDR3 runs to 14 residues. Germline CDR1 SGHRS, CDR2 YFSETQ. V dropped 0 bases and J dropped 5 bases, with 11 bases sitting between them. In DNA form, the CDR3 reads TGCGCCAGCAGCTTGGAAGCAGGGGCGGAGACCCAGTACTTC. This codes for CASSLEAGAETQYF.

In DNA, the CDR3 is TGTGCCAGCAGTGAATCGTACACTGAAGCTTTCTTT. This gives the protein CASSESYTEAFF. The chain couples TRBV25-1 to TRBJ1-1; D not certain. The ends were cut back, 1 base at V and 3 bases at J, with 3 bases in the middle. This CDR3 has 12 amino acids. The germline V gene encodes CDR1 MGHDK and CDR2 SYGVNS.

The chain links TRBV7-6 to TRBJ1-3, with a possible D match to TRBD1 (5 bases). Germline assignment: CDR1 SGHVS and CDR2 FNYEAQ. V lost 5 bases and J 7 bases, leaving 15 bases between the germline ends. This CDR3 region has 14 residues. CDR3 protein: CASSPGGGRNTIYF. DNA of the CDR3: TGTGCCAGCAGCCCTGGGGGAGGACGGAACACCATATATTTT.

This clone has more than one count but fewer than ten. The rearrangement uses TRBV6-1 and TRBJ1-1, with D tentatively TRBD1 (5 bases). Germline V gives CDR1 MNHNS, CDR2 SASEGT. Trimming cost V 3 bases and J 3 bases, with 11 bases left between them. The CDR3 is 14 amino acids. CDR3 loop: CASSEGREDTEAFF. For the CDR3, the DNA is TGTGCCAGCAGTGAGGGCAGGGAGGACACTGAAGCTTTCTTT.

The V gene is TRBV5-6, the J gene TRBJ2-3; 8 bases are a match to TRBD1. CDR3 length: 16 amino acids. From germline, CDR1 is SGHDT and CDR2 YYEEEE. V lost 3 bases, J lost 0 bases, and 6 bases stayed unmatched. DNA for the CDR3: TGTGCCAGCAGCTGGGGGACAGGCCTTAGCACAGATACGCAGTATTTT. This encodes CASSWGTGLSTDTQYF. Looking up the rest from reference TRBV5-6 and TRBJ2-3 gives the full variable domain: DAGVTQSPTHLIKTRGQQVTLRCSPKSGHDTVSWYQQALGQGPQFIFQYYEEEERQRGNFPDRFSGHQFPNYSSELNVNALLLGDSALYLCASSWGTGLSTDTQYFGPGTRLTVL.

This clone turned up a few times. The chain uses TRBV29-1 and TRBJ2-1, with D tentatively TRBD1 (5 bases). Germline CDR1 SQVTM, CDR2 ANQGSEA. The CDR3 is 13 amino acids. Deletions cut 5 bases from V and 7 bases from J, with 15 bases between. As DNA, the CDR3 is TGCAGCGTTCTAGGGGCCACCTTAAATGAGCAGTTCTTC. Its translation is CSVLGATLNEQFF.

This rearrangement joins TRBV30 to TRBJ1-4, with D uncertain. Between the trimmed V and J ends, which lost 2 bases and 0 bases, there was a span of 10 bases. The CDR3 runs to 15 residues. Germline V gene lookup returns CDR1 GTSNPN and CDR2 SVGIG (reference sequence). CDR3 amino acids: CAWSPERPTNEKLFF. For the CDR3, the DNA is TGTGCCTGGAGTCCTGAGAGGCCAACTAATGAAAAACTGTTTTTT.

The chain is built from TRBV23-1 and TRBJ2-7, with D maybe TRBD2 (6 bases). TRBV23-1 is sorted into the ORF group, with uncertain function. This CDR3 spans 14 amino acids. Trimming shortened V by 9 bases and J by 3 bases, and 18 bases separated the two germline ends. CDR3 DNA: TGCGCCAGAACCGGGACTCAAACATTCTACGAGCAGTACTTC. Translation gives CARTGTQTFYEQYF.

This clone was counted a few times. The genes are TRBV18 and TRBJ1-4; the match to TRBD1 covers 7 bases. This CDR3 is built from 13 residues. CDR1 and CDR2 from the germline V gene are KGHSH and LQKENI. The V gene end was trimmed by 4 bases and the J gene end by 11 bases; junction bases not matched to a gene: 7. The CDR3 spells CASSRDRVEKLFF. DNA of the CDR3: TGTGCCAGCTCACGTGACAGGGTGGAGAAACTGTTTTTT. Combining the CDR3 with reference TRBV18 and TRBJ1-4 gives the whole variable domain NAGVMQNPRHLVRRRGQEARLRCSPMKGHSHVYWYRQLPEEGLKFMVYLQKENIIDESGMPKERFSAEFPKEGPSILRIQQVVRGDSAAYFCASSRDRVEKLFFGSGTQLSVL.

The table lists this clone with a few counts. This sequence joins TRBV9 and TRBJ2-6, with D hard to call. Germline CDR1 is SGDLS and CDR2 is YYNGEE. The germline V and J ends were trimmed by 2 bases and 1 base, with 4 bases remaining between them. This CDR3 spans 14 amino acids. This chain's CDR3 is CASSVRSGANVLTF. CDR3 DNA sequence: TGTGCCAGCAGCGTCCGGTCTGGGGCCAACGTCCTGACTTTC.

This chain uses TRBV28 with TRBJ2-1, with 8 nucleotides matching TRBD2. The CDR3 spans 16 residues. CDR1 MDHEN and CDR2 SYDVKM come from the germline V gene. After removal of 3 bases from V and 3 bases from J, the junction contained 7 bases not matched to a gene. The CDR3 DNA is TGTGCCAGCAGTTTCATCCCCACTAGCGGCTACAATGAGCAGTTCTTC. Its translation: CASSFIPTSGYNEQFF.

This clone occurred a few times. The J gene is TRBJ2-7, the V gene TRBV7-2; 10 nucleotides match TRBD1. CDR1 is SGHTA, CDR2 FQGNSA, per germline. The CDR3 is made up of 14 amino acids. Germline trimming cut 5 bases from V and 4 bases from J; bases unmatched to any gene: 5. In DNA, the CDR3 is TGTGCCAGCAGCCCGACAGGGGGCGGGTACGAGCAGTACTTC. Translation: CASSPTGGGYEQYF. Looking up the rest from reference TRBV7-2 and TRBJ2-7 gives the full variable domain: GAGVSQSPSNKVTEKGKDVELRCDPISGHTALYWYRQSLGQGLEFLIYFQGNSAPDKSGLPSDRFSAERTGGSVSTLTIQRTQQEDSAVYLCASSPTGGGYEQYFGPGTRLTVT.

This clone has just a few counts. The chain is built from TRBV19 and TRBJ2-1; TRBD1 matches at 8 bases. CDR3 length: 15 amino acids. V was pared by 6 bases and J by 2 bases, with 6 bases of the junction left unmatched. Germline assignment: CDR1 LNHDA and CDR2 SQIVND (reference sequence). The CDR3 loop is CASRPDRGTYNEQFF. CDR3 bases: TGTGCCAGTAGACCCGACAGGGGAACCTACAATGAGCAGTTCTTC.

The rearrangement links TRBV28 to TRBJ2-5, with a possible D match to TRBD2 (5 bases). The germline V and J ends were trimmed by 3 bases and 5 bases, with 13 bases remaining between them. Germline V gene data show CDR1 as MDHEN and CDR2 as SYDVKM. The CDR3 length is 14 residues. In DNA form, the CDR3 reads TGTGCCAGCAGTTTGACTAACACGGGCGAGACCCAGTACTTC. It translates to CASSLTNTGETQYF.

This clone was seen only a few times. The CDR3 reads CASSLVYTGELFF. The CDR3, as DNA: TGCGCCAGCAGCTTGGTCTACACCGGGGAGCTGTTTTTT. The genes are TRBV5-1 and TRBJ2-2; D not resolved. Trimming stripped 0 bases from V and 3 bases from J, with 3 bases between. The CDR3 is made up of 13 amino acids. CDR1 SGHRS and CDR2 YFSETQ come from the germline V gene.

This chain joins TRBV6-4 and TRBJ2-1; D call uncertain. Trimming took 2 bases from V and 1 from J, leaving 12 bases between them. The CDR3 runs 16 residues. The germline V gene has CDR1 MRHNA and CDR2 SNTAGT. The CDR3 DNA reads as TGTGCCAGCAGTGACCACTTCTCGACATCCTACAATGAGCAGTTCTTC. Protein sequence: CASSDHFSTSYNEQFF.

This clone was counted only a few times. This chain uses TRBV9 with TRBJ2-1; D perhaps matches TRBD2 (6 bases). The CDR3 extends over 15 amino acids. V was cut by 4 bases and J by 7 bases, with 18 bases left in between. CDR1 SGDLS and CDR2 YYNGEE come from the germline V gene. The CDR3 nucleotides read TGTGCCAGCAGCCCCGGGACTCGCAACCAAAATGAGCAGTTCTTC. Its protein is CASSPGTRNQNEQFF.